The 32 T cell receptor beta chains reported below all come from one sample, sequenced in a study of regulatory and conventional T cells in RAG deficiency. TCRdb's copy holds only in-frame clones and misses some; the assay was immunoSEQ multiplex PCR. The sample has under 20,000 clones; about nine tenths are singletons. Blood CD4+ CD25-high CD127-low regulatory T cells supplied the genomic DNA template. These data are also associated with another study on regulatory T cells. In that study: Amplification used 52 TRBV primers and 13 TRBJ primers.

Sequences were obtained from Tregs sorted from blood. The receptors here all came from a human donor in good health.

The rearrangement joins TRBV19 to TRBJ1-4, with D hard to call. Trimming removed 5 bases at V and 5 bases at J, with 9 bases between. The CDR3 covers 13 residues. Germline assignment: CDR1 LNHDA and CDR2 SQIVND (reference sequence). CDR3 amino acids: CASSRETNEKLFF. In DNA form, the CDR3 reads TGTGCCAGTAGTCGGGAAACCAATGAAAAACTGTTTTTT.

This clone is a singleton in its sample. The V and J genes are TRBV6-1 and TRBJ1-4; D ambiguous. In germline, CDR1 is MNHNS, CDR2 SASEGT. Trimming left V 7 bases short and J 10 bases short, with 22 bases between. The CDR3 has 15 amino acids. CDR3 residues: CASIDRSAGRGKLFF. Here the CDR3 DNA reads TGTGCCAGCATCGATCGATCGGCCGGAAGAGGAAAACTGTTTTTT.

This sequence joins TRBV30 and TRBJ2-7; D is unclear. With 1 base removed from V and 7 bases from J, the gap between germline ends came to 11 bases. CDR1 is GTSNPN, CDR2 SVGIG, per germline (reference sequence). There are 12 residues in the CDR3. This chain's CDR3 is CAWSGMTEEQYF. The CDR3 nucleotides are TGTGCCTGGAGTGGAATGACTGAGGAGCAGTACTTC. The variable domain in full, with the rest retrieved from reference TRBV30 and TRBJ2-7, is SQTIHQWPATLVQPVGSPLSLECTVEGTSNPNLYWYRQAAGRGLQLLFYSVGIGQISSEVPQNLSASRPQDRQFILSSKKLLLSDSGFYLCAWSGMTEEQYFGPGTRLTVT.

The CDR3 DNA follows: TGTGCCAGCAGTTTTCTGACTAGCGGGTATCCGAACTCCTACGAGCAGTACTTC. Encoded protein: CASSFLTSGYPNSYEQYF. This chain joins TRBV28 and TRBJ2-7, with 10 positions matching TRBD2. Trimming at V came to 3 bases and at J to 0 bases, leaving 11 bases not matched to a gene. In germline, CDR1 is MDHEN, CDR2 SYDVKM. This CDR3 comprises 18 residues.

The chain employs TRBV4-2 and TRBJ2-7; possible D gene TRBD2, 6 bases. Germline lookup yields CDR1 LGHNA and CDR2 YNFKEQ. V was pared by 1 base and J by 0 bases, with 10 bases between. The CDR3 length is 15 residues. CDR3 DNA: TGTGCCAGCAGCCAAGGTAGCGGAGCCTCCTACGAGCAGTACTTC. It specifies CASSQGSGASYEQYF.

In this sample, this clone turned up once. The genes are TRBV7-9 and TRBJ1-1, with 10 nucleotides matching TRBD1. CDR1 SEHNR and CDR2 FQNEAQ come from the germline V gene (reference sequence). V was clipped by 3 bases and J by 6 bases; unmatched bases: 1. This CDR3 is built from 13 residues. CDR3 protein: CASSFGTGAEAFF. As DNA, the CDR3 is TGTGCCAGCAGCTTCGGGACAGGGGCTGAAGCTTTCTTT.

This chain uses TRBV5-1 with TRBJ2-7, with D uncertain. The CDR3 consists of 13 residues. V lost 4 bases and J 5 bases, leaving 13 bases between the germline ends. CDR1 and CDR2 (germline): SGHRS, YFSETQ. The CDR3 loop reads CASSLRSGDEQYF. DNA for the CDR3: TGCGCCAGCAGCCTAAGATCGGGTGACGAGCAGTACTTC.

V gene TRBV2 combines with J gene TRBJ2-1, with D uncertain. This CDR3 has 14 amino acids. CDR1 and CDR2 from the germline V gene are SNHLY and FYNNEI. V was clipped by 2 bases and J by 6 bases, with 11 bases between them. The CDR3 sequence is CASSENPGPNEQFF. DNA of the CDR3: TGTGCCAGCAGTGAAAATCCTGGGCCCAATGAGCAGTTCTTC.

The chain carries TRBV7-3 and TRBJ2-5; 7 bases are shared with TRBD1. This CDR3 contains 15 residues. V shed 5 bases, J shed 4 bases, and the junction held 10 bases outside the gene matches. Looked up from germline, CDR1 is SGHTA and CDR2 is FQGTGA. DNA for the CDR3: TGTGCCAGCAGCCCCGTTCCGACAGGGCGAGAGACCCAGTACTTC. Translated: CASSPVPTGRETQYF.

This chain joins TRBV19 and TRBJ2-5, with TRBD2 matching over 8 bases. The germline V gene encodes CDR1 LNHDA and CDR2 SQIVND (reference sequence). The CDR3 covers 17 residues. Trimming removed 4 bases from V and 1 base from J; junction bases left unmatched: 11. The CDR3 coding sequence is TGTGCCAGTAGTACCCGGTTGAGCGGGAGAATCCAAGAGACCCAGTACTTC. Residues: CASSTRLSGRIQETQYF.

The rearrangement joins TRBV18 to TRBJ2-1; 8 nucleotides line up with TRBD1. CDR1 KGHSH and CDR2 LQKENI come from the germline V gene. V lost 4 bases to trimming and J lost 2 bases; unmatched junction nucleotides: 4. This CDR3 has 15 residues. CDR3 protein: CASSHRQGPYNEQFF. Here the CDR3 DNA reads TGTGCCAGCTCACACAGACAGGGGCCCTACAATGAGCAGTTCTTC.

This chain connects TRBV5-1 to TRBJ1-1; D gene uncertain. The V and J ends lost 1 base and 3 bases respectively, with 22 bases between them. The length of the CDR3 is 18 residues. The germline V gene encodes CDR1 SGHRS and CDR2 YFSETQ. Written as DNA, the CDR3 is TGCGCCAGCAGCTTGTCCTTTGGCCAGATCATGAGGGACACTGAAGCTTTCTTT. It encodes CASSLSFGQIMRDTEAFF.

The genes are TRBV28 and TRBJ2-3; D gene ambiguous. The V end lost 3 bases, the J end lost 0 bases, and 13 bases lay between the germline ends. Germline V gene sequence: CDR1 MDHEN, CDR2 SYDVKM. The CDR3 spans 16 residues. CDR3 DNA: TGTGCCAGCAGTTTGTGGGTAGGCCTAAGCACAGATACGCAGTATTTT. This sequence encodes CASSLWVGLSTDTQYF. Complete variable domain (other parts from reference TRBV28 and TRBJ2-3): DVKVTQSSRYLVKRTGEKVFLECVQDMDHENMFWYRQDPGLGLRLIYFSYDVKMKEKGDIPEGYSVSREKKERFSLILESASTNQTSMYLCASSLWVGLSTDTQYFGPGTRLTVL.

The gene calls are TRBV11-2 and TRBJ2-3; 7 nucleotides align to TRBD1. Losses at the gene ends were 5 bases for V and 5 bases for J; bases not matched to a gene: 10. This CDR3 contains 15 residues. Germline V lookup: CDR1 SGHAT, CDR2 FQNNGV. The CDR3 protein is CASSLDRERGDTQYF. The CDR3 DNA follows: TGTGCCAGCAGCCTTGACAGGGAACGGGGAGATACGCAGTATTTT. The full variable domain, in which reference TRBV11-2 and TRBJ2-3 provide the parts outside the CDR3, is EAGVAQSPRYKIIEKRQSVAFWCNPISGHATLYWYQQILGQGPKLLIQFQNNGVVDDSQLPKDRFSAERLKGVDSTLKIQPAKLEDSAVYLCASSLDRERGDTQYFGPGTRLTVL.

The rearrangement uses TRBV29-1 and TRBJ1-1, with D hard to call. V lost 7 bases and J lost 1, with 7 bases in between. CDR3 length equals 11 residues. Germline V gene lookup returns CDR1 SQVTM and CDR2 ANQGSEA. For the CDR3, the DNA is TGCAGCGGAGGGTCGAACACTGAAGCTTTCTTT. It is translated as CSGGSNTEAFF. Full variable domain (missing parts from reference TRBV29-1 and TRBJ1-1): SAVISQKPSRDICQRGTSLTIQCQVDSQVTMMFWYRQQPGQSLTLIATANQGSEATYESGFVIDKFPISRPNLTFSTLTVSNMSPEDSSIYLCSGGSNTEAFFGQGTRLTVV.

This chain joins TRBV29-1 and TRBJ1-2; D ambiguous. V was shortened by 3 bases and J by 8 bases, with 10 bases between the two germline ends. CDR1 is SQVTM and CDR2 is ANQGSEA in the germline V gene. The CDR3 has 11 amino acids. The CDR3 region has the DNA TGCAGCGTTGAGTCCCTCGGGGGCTACACCTTC. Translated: CSVESLGGYTF.

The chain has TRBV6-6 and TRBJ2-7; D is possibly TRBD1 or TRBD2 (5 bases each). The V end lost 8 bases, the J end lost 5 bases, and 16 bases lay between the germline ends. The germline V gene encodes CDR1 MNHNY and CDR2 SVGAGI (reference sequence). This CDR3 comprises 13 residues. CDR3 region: CASSGGGKHEQYF. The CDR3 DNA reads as TGTGCCAGCTCCGGTGGGGGAAAACACGAGCAGTACTTC.

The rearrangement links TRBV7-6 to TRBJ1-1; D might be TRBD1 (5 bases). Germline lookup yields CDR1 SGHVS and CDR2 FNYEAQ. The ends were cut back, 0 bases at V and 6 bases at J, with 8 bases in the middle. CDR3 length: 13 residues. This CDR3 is CASSLARGAEAFF. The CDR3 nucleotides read TGTGCCAGCAGCTTAGCGCGGGGGGCTGAAGCTTTCTTT.

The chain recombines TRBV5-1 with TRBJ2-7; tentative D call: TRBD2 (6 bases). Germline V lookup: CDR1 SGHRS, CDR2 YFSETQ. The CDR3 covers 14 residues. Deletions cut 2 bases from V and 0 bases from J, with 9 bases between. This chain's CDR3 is CASSFGGFSYEQYF. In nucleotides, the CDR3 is TGCGCCAGCAGCTTTGGAGGGTTCTCCTACGAGCAGTACTTC.

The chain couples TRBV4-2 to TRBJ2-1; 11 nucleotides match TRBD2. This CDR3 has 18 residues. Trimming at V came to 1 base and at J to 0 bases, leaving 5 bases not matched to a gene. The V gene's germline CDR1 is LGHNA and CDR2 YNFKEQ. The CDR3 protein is CASSQGLAGPFSYNEQFF. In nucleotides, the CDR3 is TGTGCCAGCAGCCAAGGACTAGCGGGGCCCTTCTCCTACAATGAGCAGTTCTTC.

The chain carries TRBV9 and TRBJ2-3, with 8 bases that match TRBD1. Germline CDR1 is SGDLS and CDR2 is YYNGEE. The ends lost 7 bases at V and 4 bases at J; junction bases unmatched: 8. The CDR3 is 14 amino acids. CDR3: CASGRTGFPDTQYF. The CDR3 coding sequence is TGTGCCAGCGGCCGGACAGGGTTCCCAGATACGCAGTATTTT. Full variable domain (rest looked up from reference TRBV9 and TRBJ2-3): DSGVTQTPKHLITATGQRVTLRCSPRSGDLSVYWYQQSLDQGLQFLIQYYNGEERAKGNILERFSAQQFPDLHSELNLSSLELGDSALYFCASGRTGFPDTQYFGPGTRLTVL.

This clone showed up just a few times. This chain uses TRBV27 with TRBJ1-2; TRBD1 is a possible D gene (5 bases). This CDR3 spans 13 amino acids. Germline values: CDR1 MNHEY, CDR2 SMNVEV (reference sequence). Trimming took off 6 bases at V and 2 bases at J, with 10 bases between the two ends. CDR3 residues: CASSPGPNYGYTF. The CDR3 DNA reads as TGTGCCAGCAGCCCGGGGCCAAACTATGGCTACACCTTC.

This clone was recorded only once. The CDR3 sequence is CASRVPPGTGGLGANVLTF. The CDR3 coding sequence is TGCGCCAGCAGAGTCCCTCCTGGTACAGGGGGTTTAGGGGCCAACGTCCTGACTTTC. This chain joins TRBV5-1 and TRBJ2-6; 8 positions match TRBD1. There are 19 residues in the CDR3. V shed 5 bases, J shed 4 bases, and the junction held 17 bases outside the gene matches. Germline lookup yields CDR1 SGHRS and CDR2 YFSETQ.

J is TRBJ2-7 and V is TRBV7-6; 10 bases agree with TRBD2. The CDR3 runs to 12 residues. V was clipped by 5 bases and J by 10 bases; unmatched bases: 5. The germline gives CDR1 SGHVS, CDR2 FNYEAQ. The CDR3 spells CASSQRGGTQYF. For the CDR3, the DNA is TGTGCCAGCAGCCAGCGGGGGGGGACACAGTACTTC.

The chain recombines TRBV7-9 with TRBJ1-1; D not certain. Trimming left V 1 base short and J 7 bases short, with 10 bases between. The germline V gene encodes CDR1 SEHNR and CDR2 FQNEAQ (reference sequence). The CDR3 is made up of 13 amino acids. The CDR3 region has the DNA TGTGCCAGCAGCTTAGACCCGGGAGGTGAAGCTTTCTTT. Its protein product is CASSLDPGGEAFF.

CDR3 nucleotides: TGTGCCAGCAGCTTAGTGGAAGGGCCCTTCCTCTACGAGCAGTACTTC. Translated, it gives CASSLVEGPFLYEQYF. The chain carries TRBV11-2 and TRBJ2-5; no firm D call. The J call is in doubt because the DNA end fits TRBJ2-7 better. Germline V gene lookup returns CDR1 SGHAT and CDR2 FQNNGV. The CDR3 has 16 amino acids.

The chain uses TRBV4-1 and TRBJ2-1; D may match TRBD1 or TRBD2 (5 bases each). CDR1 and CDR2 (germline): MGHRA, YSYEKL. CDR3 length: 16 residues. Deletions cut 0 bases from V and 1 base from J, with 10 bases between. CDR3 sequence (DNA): TGCGCCAGCAGCCAAGATTGGTGGGGGTCCTACAATGAGCAGTTCTTC. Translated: CASSQDWWGSYNEQFF.

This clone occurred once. The CDR3 region is CASSLRDRYNEQFF. The CDR3 DNA reads TGTGCCAGCAGCTTAAGGGACAGGTACAATGAGCAGTTCTTC. This chain connects TRBV7-4 to TRBJ2-1; 8 bases align to TRBD1. V lost 2 bases, J lost 4 bases, and 1 base stayed unmatched. Germline values: CDR1 SGHVT, CDR2 SQSDAQ. The CDR3 covers 14 residues.

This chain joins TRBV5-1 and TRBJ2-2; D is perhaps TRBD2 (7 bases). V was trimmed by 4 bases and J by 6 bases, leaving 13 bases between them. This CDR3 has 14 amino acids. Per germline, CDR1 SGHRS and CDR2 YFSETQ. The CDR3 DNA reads TGCGCCAGCAGCGGACCGGGGGGCGCCGGGGAGCTGTTTTTT. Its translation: CASSGPGGAGELFF.

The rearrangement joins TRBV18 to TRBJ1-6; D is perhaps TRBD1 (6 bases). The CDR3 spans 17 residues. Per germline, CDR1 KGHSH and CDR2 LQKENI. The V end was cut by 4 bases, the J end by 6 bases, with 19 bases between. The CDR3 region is CASSHLRDTATNSPLHF. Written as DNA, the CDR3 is TGTGCCAGCTCACATCTCCGGGACACAGCCACTAATTCACCCCTCCACTTT. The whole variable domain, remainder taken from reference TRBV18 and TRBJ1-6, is NAGVMQNPRHLVRRRGQEARLRCSPMKGHSHVYWYRQLPEEGLKFMVYLQKENIIDESGMPKERFSAEFPKEGPSILRIQQVVRGDSAAYFCASSHLRDTATNSPLHFGNGTRLTVT.

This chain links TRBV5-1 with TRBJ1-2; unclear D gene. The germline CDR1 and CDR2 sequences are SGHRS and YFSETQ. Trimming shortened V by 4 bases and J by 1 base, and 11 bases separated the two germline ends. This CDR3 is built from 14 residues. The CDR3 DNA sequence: TGCGCCAGCAGCCCGGAGGCAGTTAACTATGGCTACACCTTC. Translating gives CASSPEAVNYGYTF.

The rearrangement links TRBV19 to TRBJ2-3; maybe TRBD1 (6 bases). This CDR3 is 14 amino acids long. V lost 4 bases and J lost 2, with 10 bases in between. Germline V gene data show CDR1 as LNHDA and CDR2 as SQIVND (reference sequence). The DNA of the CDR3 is TGTGCCAGTAGTAGACAGGCCTTCACAGATACGCAGTATTTT. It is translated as CASSRQAFTDTQYF. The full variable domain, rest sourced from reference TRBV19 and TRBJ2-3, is DGGITQSPKYLFRKEGQNVTLSCEQNLNHDAMYWYRQDPGQGLRLIYYSQIVNDFQKGDIAEGYSVSREKKESFPLTVTSAQKNPTAFYLCASSRQAFTDTQYFGPGTRLTVL.